Listed below are T cell receptor beta chains from one sample, sequenced in a study of cytomegalovirus exposure and HLA in healthy donors. Assay used: immunoSEQ multiplex PCR; TCRdb lists only in-frame clones, some missing. Of roughly 140,000 clones listed, approximately 72% are singletons. Specimen: PBMCs. Every receptor here comes from a man aged 40-49 years in good health and CMV-seronegative. Each CDR3 is given with its conserved first and last residue. D genes are given only for firm matches. The size entry is marked missing in some rows and otherwise reads once, few, many or a size class.

size: NA; D: NA; J: TRBJ1-1; length: 16; V: TRBV9; DNA: TGTGCCAGCAGCGTAGGAGGGCATAATTTCGACACTGAAGCTTTCTTT; CDR3: CASSVGGHNFDTEAFF
size: NA; D: NA; J: TRBJ2-3; length: 15; V: TRBV30; DNA: TGTGCCTGGAGTGTGGAGCGGTCCGACACAGATACGCAGTATTTT; CDR3: CAWSVERSDTDTQYF
size: NA; D: NA; J: TRBJ2-3; length: 15; V: TRBV27; DNA: TGTGCCAGCAGCCCAAGGTCGCTAGCTACAGATACGCAGTATTTT; CDR3: CASSPRSLATDTQYF
size: NA; D: TRBD1; J: TRBJ2-7; length: 13; V: TRBV28; DNA: TGTGCCAGCAGGGACAGGGGCCTCTACGAGCAGTACTTC; CDR3: CASRDRGLYEQYF
size: few; D: TRBD2; J: TRBJ2-2; length: 18; V: TRBV12-5; DNA: TGTGCTAGTGGTTTGACGGATACACTAGCGGGAGGCACCGGGGAGCTGTTTTTT; CDR3: CASGLTDTLAGGTGELFF
size: NA; D: TRBD1; J: TRBJ2-7; length: 18; V: TRBV5-1; DNA: TGCGCCAGCAGCTTGGGATCCGGGACAGGGGGCCGGACAAACGAGCAGTACTTC; CDR3: CASSLGSGTGGRTNEQYF
size: few; D: NA; J: TRBJ2-5; length: 13; V: TRBV7-2; DNA: TGTGCCAGCAGCTTAGGGCCCTGGGAGACCCAGTACTTC; CDR3: CASSLGPWETQYF
size: NA; D: TRBD1; J: TRBJ2-7; length: 14; V: TRBV19; DNA: TGTGCCAGTAGACAGAGACAGGGGCACTACGAGCAGTACTTC; CDR3: CASRQRQGHYEQYF
size: NA; D: NA; J: TRBJ2-7; length: 14; V: TRBV28; DNA: TGTGCCAGCAGTCCAGGACAGATTCCCTACGAGCAGTACTTC; CDR3: CASSPGQIPYEQYF
size: once; D: NA; J: TRBJ1-1; length: 10; V: TRBV30; DNA: TGTGCCTGGGGCCAGTGGGAAGCTTTCTTT; CDR3: CAWGQWEAFF
size: NA; D: TRBD1; J: TRBJ1-1; length: 17; V: TRBV28; DNA: TGTGCCAGCAGTTCTCCCGACAGGGCCCACTGGAACACTGAAGCTTTCTTT; CDR3: CASSSPDRAHWNTEAFF
size: NA; D: TRBD1; J: TRBJ2-1; length: 14; V: TRBV6-5; DNA: TGTGCCAGCAGTGCAACAGGGGTGAACAATGAGCAGTTCTTC; CDR3: CASSATGVNNEQFF
size: NA; D: NA; J: TRBJ2-7; length: 14; V: TRBV5-5; DNA: TGTGCCAGCAAATCCTCCCCAGTTACCTACGAGCAGTACTTC; CDR3: CASKSSPVTYEQYF
size: few; D: NA; J: TRBJ2-7; length: 15; V: TRBV4-2; DNA: TGTGCCAGCAGCCAAGAAGTCGTCACAGTCTACGAGCAGTACTTC; CDR3: CASSQEVVTVYEQYF
size: NA; D: TRBD1; J: TRBJ1-1; length: 15; V: TRBV4-2; DNA: TGTGCCAGCAGCCAAGGCCAGGGGGCGAACACTGAAGCTTTCTTT; CDR3: CASSQGQGANTEAFF
size: once; D: TRBD2; J: TRBJ2-7; length: 15; V: TRBV5-1; DNA: TGCGCCAGCAGCTTCAGGAGCGGGAGGGCGGAAGCGCAGTACTTC; CDR3: CASSFRSGRAEAQYF
size: few; D: TRBD1; J: TRBJ2-1; length: 15; V: TRBV7-8; DNA: TGTGCCAGCAGCTGGGGGACAGGACTGGGAAGTGAGCAGTTCTTC; CDR3: CASSWGTGLGSEQFF
size: NA; D: NA; J: TRBJ2-2; length: 15; V: TRBV5-1; DNA: TGCGCCAGCAGCTTAAATCATGCGGGCACCGGGGAGCTGTTTTTT; CDR3: CASSLNHAGTGELFF
size: NA; D: NA; J: TRBJ1-5; length: 14; V: TRBV6-1; DNA: TGTGCCTCCCTTCTGGTAGGACTAAATCAGCCCCAGCATTTT; CDR3: CASLLVGLNQPQHF
size: NA; D: TRBD2; J: TRBJ2-3; length: 17; V: TRBV19; DNA: TGTGCCAGTAGCCGGTTCGTTAGCGGGGGTTCTCCAGATACGCAGTATTTT; CDR3: CASSRFVSGGSPDTQYF
size: NA; D: NA; J: TRBJ2-2; length: 15; V: TRBV11-2; DNA: TGTGCCAGCAGCCCAAGAATTAGAGACACCGGGGAGCTGTTTTTT; CDR3: CASSPRIRDTGELFF
size: NA; D: NA; J: TRBJ1-5; length: 18; V: TRBV6-1; DNA: TGTGCCAGCAGTGCCACAGGGACTCCGGGGGGAATATCTGGGCCCCAGCATTTT; CDR3: CASSATGTPGGISGPQHF
size: once; D: TRBD1; J: TRBJ1-4; length: 14; V: TRBV25-1; DNA: TGTGCCAGCAGGTCGGACAGGTCGGGTGAAAAACTGTTTTTT; CDR3: CASRSDRSGEKLFF
size: NA; D: NA; J: TRBJ2-7; length: 14; V: TRBV19; DNA: TGTGCCAGTAGTATGAGGGTAAGCTCCTACGAGCAGTACTTC; CDR3: CASSMRVSSYEQYF
size: few; D: NA; J: TRBJ2-7; length: 14; V: TRBV28; DNA: TGTGCCAGCAGTTTTGTCCCAGGAGGGAGCGAGCAGTACTTC; CDR3: CASSFVPGGSEQYF
size: NA; D: NA; J: TRBJ2-5; length: 15; V: TRBV5-1; DNA: TGCGCCAGCGGCGGCCCTGGGGGGATGAGAGAGACCCAGTACTTC; CDR3: CASGGPGGMRETQYF
size: few; D: NA; J: TRBJ2-7; length: 14; V: TRBV2; DNA: TGTGCCAGCAGTGAACTGACAGTTACCTACGAGCAGTACTTC; CDR3: CASSELTVTYEQYF
size: NA; D: NA; J: TRBJ1-2; length: 14; V: TRBV28; DNA: TGTGCCAGCAGCTGGCGGGGGGGTTACTATGGCTACACCTTC; CDR3: CASSWRGGYYGYTF
size: NA; D: TRBD2; J: TRBJ2-1; length: 15; V: TRBV5-4; DNA: TGTGCCAGCAGCCGGGAGGGGAGTCCCCACAATGAGCAGTTCTTC; CDR3: CASSREGSPHNEQFF
size: NA; D: NA; J: TRBJ2-3; length: 15; V: TRBV6-5; DNA: TGTGCCAGCAGTTACTCGGTCTTAGCTTTAGATACGCAGTATTTT; CDR3: CASSYSVLALDTQYF
size: few; D: TRBD1; J: TRBJ1-4; length: 15; V: TRBV2; DNA: TGTGCCAGCAGTGGACCGGGACAGTCTAATGAAAAACTGTTTTTT; CDR3: CASSGPGQSNEKLFF
size: NA; D: TRBD2; J: TRBJ2-7; length: 14; V: TRBV9; DNA: TGTGCCAGCAGCGTTACTAGCGGGACCTACGAGCAGTACTTC; CDR3: CASSVTSGTYEQYF
size: few; D: NA; J: TRBJ1-1; length: 13; V: TRBV7-9; DNA: TGTGCCAGCACCTCAGGGTTGAACACTGAAGCTTTCTTT; CDR3: CASTSGLNTEAFF
size: once; D: NA; J: TRBJ2-4; length: 12; V: TRBV2; DNA: TGTGCCAGCAGTGACGAGGGTGACATTCAGTACTTC; CDR3: CASSDEGDIQYF
size: NA; D: TRBD1; J: TRBJ2-7; length: 15; V: TRBV9; DNA: TGTGCCAGCAGCGCCCAGGGACAGGGGGGTTACGAGCAGTACTTC; CDR3: CASSAQGQGGYEQYF
size: NA; D: TRBD1; J: TRBJ2-5; length: 15; V: TRBV15; DNA: TGTGCCACCAGCAGAGATCCAGGGGGCGAAGAGACCCAGTACTTC; CDR3: CATSRDPGGEETQYF
size: NA; D: NA; J: TRBJ2-1; length: 13; V: TRBV5-1; DNA: TGCGCCAGCAGCTGGAGGGGTTACAATGAGCAGTTCTTC; CDR3: CASSWRGYNEQFF
size: few; D: TRBD2; J: TRBJ2-1; length: 14; V: TRBV29-1; DNA: TGCAGCGGGCACATCGGGGGGTTTAGCGATGAGCAGTTCTTC; CDR3: CSGHIGGFSDEQFF
size: NA; D: TRBD2; J: TRBJ2-7; length: 14; V: TRBV7-9; DNA: TGTGCCAGCAGCTCCGGGACTAGCGGGGTCGAGCAGTACTTC; CDR3: CASSSGTSGVEQYF
size: NA; D: NA; J: TRBJ1-1; length: 14; V: TRBV7-6; DNA: TGTGCCAGCAGCATAGGGGGGGTTGGGACTGAAGCTTTCTTT; CDR3: CASSIGGVGTEAFF
size: few; D: TRBD1; J: TRBJ1-5; length: 15; V: TRBV6-1; DNA: TGTGCCAGCAGGTTGACAGGGAGTAGCAATCAGCCCCAGCATTTT; CDR3: CASRLTGSSNQPQHF
size: NA; D: TRBD2; J: TRBJ2-1; length: 16; V: TRBV10-3; DNA: TGTGCCATCAGTGATATCCCCAGCGGGAGGGAGGATGAGCAGTTCTTC; CDR3: CAISDIPSGREDEQFF
size: NA; D: TRBD2; J: TRBJ2-4; length: 18; V: TRBV2; DNA: TGTGCCAGCAGTCTCCGGGGAGGGGACTTCCTAGCCAAAAACATTCAGTACTTC; CDR3: CASSLRGGDFLAKNIQYF
size: NA; D: NA; J: TRBJ2-2; length: 15; V: TRBV4-3; DNA: TGCGCCAGCAGCCAAGAGTACAGGGTTCCCGGGGAGCTGTTTTTT; CDR3: CASSQEYRVPGELFF
size: NA; D: NA; J: TRBJ1-1; length: 15; V: TRBV25-1; DNA: TGTGCCAGCAGTGCGGGCCGGGACACAATATTAGAAGCTTTCTTT; CDR3: CASSAGRDTILEAFF
size: NA; D: TRBD2; J: TRBJ2-7; length: 15; V: TRBV7-2; DNA: TGTGCCAGCAGCTTAGATCCGGGGGGGCCCCGCGAGCAGTACTTC; CDR3: CASSLDPGGPREQYF
size: few; D: TRBD2; J: TRBJ2-5; length: 15; V: TRBV10-2; DNA: TGCGCCAGCACCAAGGGACTAGCGGGACAAGAGACCCAGTACTTC; CDR3: CASTKGLAGQETQYF
size: NA; D: NA; J: TRBJ2-1; length: 15; V: TRBV7-6; DNA: TGTGCCAGCAGCCGTACTAGTGTGTCCTACAATGAGCAGTTCTTC; CDR3: CASSRTSVSYNEQFF
size: NA; D: NA; J: TRBJ2-7; length: 13; V: TRBV6-5; DNA: TGTGCCAGCAGGAGACTGGAAACCTACGAGCAGTACTTC; CDR3: CASRRLETYEQYF
size: NA; D: NA; J: TRBJ2-7; length: 14; V: TRBV6-5; DNA: TGTGCCAGCAGTTACTCGAAGGGAGCCTACGAGCAGTACTTC; CDR3: CASSYSKGAYEQYF
size: few; D: NA; J: TRBJ2-1; length: 15; V: TRBV30; DNA: TGTGCCTGGAGTGTACTAATAGGGGTCGGGAATGAGCAGTTCTTC; CDR3: CAWSVLIGVGNEQFF
size: NA; D: NA; J: TRBJ1-1; length: 13; V: TRBV5-8; DNA: TGTGCCAGCAGCTTGGCATACCGGACAGAAGCTTTCTTT; CDR3: CASSLAYRTEAFF
size: NA; D: NA; J: TRBJ1-4; length: 14; V: TRBV19; DNA: TGTGCCAGTAGTCGCCGGGCAACTAATGAAAAACTGTTTTTT; CDR3: CASSRRATNEKLFF
size: NA; D: NA; J: TRBJ1-2; length: 13; V: TRBV30; DNA: TGTGCCTGGAGGGCGGGACCCCGGCGTGGCTACACCTTC; CDR3: CAWRAGPRRGYTF
size: NA; D: TRBD1; J: TRBJ1-1; length: 15; V: TRBV5-4; DNA: TGTGCCAGCAGCATAGCCGGACAGGGTTGGACTGAAGCTTTCTTT; CDR3: CASSIAGQGWTEAFF
size: NA; D: NA; J: TRBJ2-3; length: 15; V: TRBV5-6; DNA: TGTGCCAGCAGCTTGTCCCTACTAGAAATAGATACGCAGTATTTT; CDR3: CASSLSLLEIDTQYF
size: NA; D: TRBD2; J: TRBJ2-7; length: 15; V: TRBV7-7; DNA: TGTGCCAGCAGCCCGCTAGCGGGAGGGGACTACGAGCAGTACTTC; CDR3: CASSPLAGGDYEQYF
size: NA; D: NA; J: TRBJ1-1; length: 16; V: TRBV7-2; DNA: TGTGCCAGCAGCTTAGAGGCGGCTGCATCGAACACTGAAGCTTTCTTT; CDR3: CASSLEAAASNTEAFF
size: NA; D: NA; J: TRBJ2-7; length: 16; V: TRBV19; DNA: TGTGCCAGTAGTGCCATTCTCCGGGACTTCTCCTACGAGCAGTACTTC; CDR3: CASSAILRDFSYEQYF
size: NA; D: NA; J: TRBJ2-3; length: 16; V: TRBV28; DNA: TGTGCCAGCAGTTTATACCCGGGAGTCAGCACAGATACGCAGTATTTT; CDR3: CASSLYPGVSTDTQYF